This is a list of T cell receptor beta chains from one sample in a study of regulatory T cells in long-lasting Graves disease. TCRdb re-analysed the multiplex PCR reads in MiXCR, keeping a single row per CDR3 protein. The table includes roughly 450,000 distinct CDR3 sequences, about 20% detected once. The sample in question was peripheral blood mononuclear cells (PBMCs), obtained when the disease was refractory, from a patient treated with antithyroid drugs. The receptor set was obtained from a female donor with Graves disease. Each CDR3 is given with its conserved first and last residue. Each record gives: V gene, CDR3 protein.

TRBV6-1,CASRILGGNTEAFF
TRBV6-1,CASRQNDEKLFF
TRBV6-1,CASSQGLAGSLRHEQYF
TRBV7-2,CASRAFATNEKLFF
TRBV6-1,CASKSSGNQPQHF
TRBV3-1,CASSQAETAYNSPLHF
TRBV12-3/TRBV12-4,CASRSFLVSGELFF
TRBV10-3,CAIRPGRDGGELFF
TRBV7-8,CASSFRDPYQPQHF
TRBV7-8,CASSGRLGNEKLFF
TRBV12-3/TRBV12-4,CASSFGQVGGYTF
TRBV3-1,CASSFRDGVYPHSYEQYF
TRBV7-9,CASSTYGSRDEQYF
TRBV12-3/TRBV12-4,CASIFGQVTGELFF
TRBV11-1,CASSHGSSGSGETQYF
TRBV6-1,CASGGDPAPSGYTF
TRBV7-8,CASSLVRKMAGRQETQYF
TRBV20-1,CSAREQPSSQLFF
TRBV15,CATSTQGGETQYF
TRBV20-1,CSARDAVEGYTF
TRBV6-2/TRBV6-3,CASSYRGNTGELFF
TRBV30,CAWSRGGAEAFF
TRBV7-2,CASSSDPTYEQYF
TRBV11-1,CASTKTGSGEQYF
TRBV3-1,CASSQGVDDGFNEKLFF
TRBV28,CASRFKRGLNYGYTF
TRBV5-6,CASSWDYRANTEAFF
TRBV6-1,CASKNGGGSGSNQPQHF
TRBV5-1,CASSLDVETGELFF
TRBV19,CASSIGTGYSQFF
TRBV28,CASSAGFTEAFF
TRBV20-1,CSASPFTLSEQYF